The 23 T cell receptor beta chains in this list originate from one sample, sequenced in a study of graft-versus-host responses after intestinal transplantation. Produced via immunoSEQ multiplex PCR; TCRdb's table is partial and in-frame only. The repertoire holds 80,000 to 95,000 clones, 75% to 95% seen once, with approximately 5.5% in the top ten. Their antigen targets remain unknown. Sample: unstimulated CD8+ T cells sorted from spleen or lymph node cells, taken before intestinal transplant. These receptors all come from a human donor who received an intestinal transplant.

The chain employs TRBV19 and TRBJ2-6; no firm D call. This CDR3 spans 14 amino acids. Trimming left V 3 bases short and J 0 bases short, with 3 bases between. CDR1 is LNHDA and CDR2 is SQIVND in the germline V gene (reference sequence). The CDR3: CASSMASGANVLTF. DNA for the CDR3: TGTGCCAGTAGTATGGCCTCTGGGGCCAACGTCCTGACTTTC.

The rearrangement joins TRBV28 to TRBJ1-2; D perhaps matches TRBD1 (5 bases). Germline V CDR1 and CDR2: MDHEN, SYDVKM. This CDR3 comprises 15 residues. V lost 7 bases, J lost 4 bases, and 19 bases lay in between. The CDR3, as DNA: TGTGCCAGCACCAAGGTACGGACACCCACCTATGGCTACACCTTC. Protein sequence: CASTKVRTPTYGYTF.

The rearrangement uses TRBV4-1 and TRBJ2-7; a weak D match, TRBD1 (5 bases). Trimming took off 1 base at V and 2 bases at J, with 9 bases between the two ends. There are 14 residues in the CDR3. Germline CDR1 reads MGHRA; CDR2 reads YSYEKL. The CDR3 DNA is TGCGCCAGCAGCCAAGTACAGGCTGCCTACGAGCAGTACTTC. Its translation: CASSQVQAAYEQYF.

This clone was picked up one time. The chain couples TRBV7-9 to TRBJ2-7, with a possible D match to TRBD2 (6 bases). Per germline, CDR1 SEHNR and CDR2 FQNEAQ (reference sequence). The CDR3 runs 13 residues. Trimming took off 4 bases at V and 3 bases at J, with 10 bases between the two ends. Here the CDR3 reads CASSSPTSYEQYF. The CDR3, as DNA: TGTGCCAGCAGCTCTCCGACTAGCTACGAGCAGTACTTC.

The V call is TRBV27, the J call TRBJ2-3; D ambiguous. CDR1 and CDR2 (germline): MNHEY, SMNVEV (reference sequence). Trimming took off 6 bases at V and 1 base at J, with 8 bases between the two ends. This CDR3 spans 13 amino acids. The CDR3 sequence is CASSPLGTDTQYF. The DNA for the CDR3 is TGTGCCAGCAGCCCTCTTGGCACAGATACGCAGTATTTT.

The V gene is TRBV4-1, the J gene TRBJ2-3; D is uncertain. The CDR3 sequence is 15 residues long. The germline V gene encodes CDR1 MGHRA and CDR2 YSYEKL. The V gene lost 3 bases and the J gene lost 0 bases, with 10 bases spanning the gap. The CDR3 sequence is CASSQLPASTDTQYF. In DNA form, the CDR3 reads TGCGCCAGCAGCCAGCTCCCGGCGAGCACAGATACGCAGTATTTT.

CDR3 residues: CASSRLAVLMGAYEQFF. The CDR3 DNA is TGCGCCAGCAGTCGACTAGCGGTTTTAATGGGTGCCTATGAGCAGTTCTTC. The chain links TRBV4-1 to TRBJ2-1; 9 bases align to TRBD2. Trimming cost V 6 bases and J 8 bases; bases outside gene matches: 17. Per germline, CDR1 MGHRA and CDR2 YSYEKL. The CDR3 contains 17 residues.

This chain uses TRBV6-6 with TRBJ2-7; D perhaps matches TRBD2 (5 bases). This CDR3 contains 14 residues. Germline V gene lookup returns CDR1 MNHNY and CDR2 SVGAGI (reference sequence). V dropped 0 bases and J dropped 0 bases, with 6 bases sitting between them. The CDR3 DNA sequence: TGTGCCAGCAGTTACTCTGGGAGCTCCTACGAGCAGTACTTC. Translating it yields CASSYSGSSYEQYF.

V usage is TRBV7-9 and J usage is TRBJ2-3; TRBD2 agrees at 13 bases. V gave up 4 bases and J gave up 2 bases; unmatched junction bases: 9. The CDR3 runs 18 residues. Germline V CDR1 and CDR2: SEHNR, FQNEAQ (reference sequence). Written as DNA, the CDR3 is TGTGCCAGCAGCTCCGGACTAGCGGGGGTTACCTCCACAGATACGCAGTATTTT. Encoded protein: CASSSGLAGVTSTDTQYF.

This clone showed up just once. The chain recombines TRBV2 with TRBJ2-5; D unresolved. The tail of the sequence fits TRBJ2-7 better, so the J call may be wrong. This CDR3 has 11 amino acids. CDR1 and CDR2 from the germline V gene are SNHLY and FYNNEI. This CDR3 is CASSDSYEQYF. CDR3 nucleotides: TGTGCCAGCAGTGATTCCTACGAGCAGTACTTC.

The V and J genes are TRBV29-1 and TRBJ1-1, with D uncertain. Germline CDR1 and CDR2: SQVTM and ANQGSEA. The CDR3 is 14 amino acids. The germline V and J ends were trimmed by 8 bases and 1 base, with 17 bases remaining between them. The CDR3 spells CSFVDPDANTEAFF. The CDR3 DNA follows: TGCAGCTTCGTTGATCCGGACGCGAACACTGAAGCTTTCTTT.

The chain links TRBV29-1 to TRBJ1-4; D is ambiguous. The length of the CDR3 is 10 residues. Between the trimmed V and J ends, which lost 4 bases and 8 bases, there was a span of 5 bases. Germline V gene lookup returns CDR1 SQVTM and CDR2 ANQGSEA. CDR3: CSVGAEKLFF. Written as DNA, the CDR3 is TGCAGCGTTGGGGCGGAAAAACTGTTTTTT.

As for this clone: The junction shows a germline mismatch at one end, possibly a read error. J is TRBJ1-1 and V is TRBV10-3; no reliable D call. This CDR3 contains 13 residues. The germline V gene encodes CDR1 ENHRY and CDR2 SYGVKD. This CDR3 is CAICESLWTEAFF. The CDR3 DNA reads TGTGCCATCTGTGAGTCGTTGTGGACTGAAGCTTTCTTT.

The rearrangement links TRBV7-9 to TRBJ2-1; 12 nucleotides align to TRBD2. Trimming took 5 bases from V and 5 from J; bases not matched to a gene: 4. CDR1 and CDR2 from the germline V gene are SEHNR and FQNEAQ (reference sequence). The CDR3 totals 15 residues. CDR3 residues: CASSPRLAGDNEQFF. CDR3 nucleotide sequence: TGTGCCAGCAGCCCGAGACTAGCGGGAGACAATGAGCAGTTCTTC.

The chain couples TRBV11-2 to TRBJ2-7; D not certain. Trimming cost V 1 base and J 5 bases, with 15 bases left between them. CDR3 length equals 15 residues. Germline V gene data show CDR1 as SGHAT and CDR2 as FQNNGV. CDR3 coding DNA: TGTGCCAGCAGCTTAGCCTTTGGCAGGCAACACGAGCAGTACTTC. It codes for CASSLAFGRQHEQYF.

The chain recombines TRBV2 with TRBJ2-7, with TRBD2 as a possible D gene (6 bases). The V gene's germline CDR1 is SNHLY and CDR2 FYNNEI. Between the trimmed V and J ends, which lost 10 bases and 0 bases, there was a span of 19 bases. This CDR3 region has 15 residues. CDR3 protein: CATGRDFQTSYEQYF. The CDR3 nucleotides read TGTGCCACCGGACGGGACTTCCAAACCTCCTACGAGCAGTACTTC.

Comments on this clone: The identical CDR3 is also encoded by other nucleotide sequences in the sample. CDR3 protein: CASSPLNTEAFF. The CDR3, as DNA: TGTGCCAGCTCACCACTGAACACTGAAGCTTTCTTT. The chain is built from TRBV18 and TRBJ1-1, with unresolved D. The CDR3 is 12 amino acids. Germline CDR1 KGHSH, CDR2 LQKENI. The ends were cut back, 1 base at V and 0 bases at J, with 0 bases in the middle.

The V call is TRBV9, the J call TRBJ1-5, with D possibly TRBD1 on 6 matching bases. Trimming stripped 0 bases from V and 6 bases from J, with 19 bases between. Germline lookup yields CDR1 SGDLS and CDR2 YYNGEE. The CDR3 totals 17 residues. The CDR3 DNA reads TGTGCCAGCAGCGTAGCTAAGGGGGGGCGCGTGTTTCAGCCCCAGCATTTT. Translation: CASSVAKGGRVFQPQHF.

This chain joins TRBV11-3 and TRBJ2-2; tentatively, D is TRBD2 (6 bases). V gave up 5 bases and J gave up 7 bases, with 8 bases separating them. This CDR3 spans 12 amino acids. The germline CDR1 and CDR2 sequences are SGHNT and YENEEA. DNA of the CDR3: TGTGCCAGCAGCATCGGGGGCGGGGAGCTGTTTTTT. This gives the protein CASSIGGGELFF.

The V gene is TRBV27, the J gene TRBJ2-1; 8 bases align to TRBD2. The ends lost 0 bases at V and 0 bases at J; junction bases unmatched: 4. Looked up from germline, CDR1 is MNHEY and CDR2 is SMNVEV (reference sequence). This CDR3 is 17 amino acids long. CDR3 DNA: TGTGCCAGCAGTTTATCTTCGGGGGGGAGCTCCTACAATGAGCAGTTCTTC. Translated, it gives CASSLSSGGSSYNEQFF.

The V call is TRBV6-6, the J call TRBJ1-1, with TRBD1 matching over 9 bases. The CDR3 loop spans 13 amino acids. In germline, CDR1 is MNHNY, CDR2 SVGAGI (reference sequence). V was clipped by 7 bases and J by 4 bases; unmatched bases: 4. Here the CDR3 reads CASTGTGSTEAFF. In DNA, the CDR3 is TGTGCCAGCACCGGGACAGGGAGCACTGAAGCTTTCTTT.

This clone appeared once. This chain connects TRBV6-1 to TRBJ2-1; 9 nucleotides match TRBD2. The CDR3 has 13 amino acids. Germline-derived CDR1 and CDR2 are MNHNS and SASEGT. V was pared by 2 bases and J by 7 bases, with 0 bases of the junction left unmatched. This CDR3 reads CASSELAGNEQFF. CDR3 bases: TGTGCCAGCAGTGAACTAGCGGGGAATGAGCAGTTCTTC.

The table lists this clone with a count of one. This chain links TRBV7-6 with TRBJ2-7, with 8 bases aligning to TRBD2. Losses at the gene ends were 3 bases for V and 3 bases for J; bases not matched to a gene: 7. Per germline, CDR1 SGHVS and CDR2 FNYEAQ. The CDR3 extends over 15 amino acids. The CDR3 DNA reads TGTGCCAGCAGCTTGGCTAGCGGGCGCAGCTACGAGCAGTACTTC. Its protein is CASSLASGRSYEQYF.